A single TCR beta chain is shown here with its context. CDR1 is SGHAT, CDR2 FQNNGV, per germline. The CDR3 length is 15 residues. V lost 5 bases to trimming and J lost 2 bases, with 13 bases between them. An amount of RNA that ranged from about 0.45 to 1 ug was reverse transcribed with random hexamers. Via MiXCR, TCRdb re-called the immunoSEQ multiplex PCR reads, giving one row per CDR3 protein. The table includes 130,000 or so distinct CDR3 sequences, 85% to 95% detected once. The Susac syndrome patients fit the recently defined diagnostic criteria for definite or probable disease. The sample originates from a study of CD8 T cells in Susac syndrome.

V and J are TRBV11-2 and TRBJ1-5; tentative D call: TRBD1 (5 bases). Source material: CD8+ T cells from PBMCs. The source is a human donor with Susac syndrome. The DNA for the CDR3 is TGTGCCAGCAGCCCTGGGGGGGGTGGCAATCAGCCCCAGCATTTT. As protein: CASSPGGGGNQPQHF. The complete variable domain, with remaining parts taken from reference TRBV11-2 and TRBJ1-5, reads EAGVAQSPRYKIIEKRQSVAFWCNPISGHATLYWYQQILGQGPKLLIQFQNNGVVDDSQLPKDRFSAERLKGVDSTLKIQPAKLEDSAVYLCASSPGGGGNQPQHFGDGTRLSIL.